One sample yielded the 23 T cell receptor beta chains listed below, sequenced in a study of vaccination and CD4 T cells after COVID-19. With the Oncomine TCR Beta short-read assay, DNA from cultured CD4+ T cells was sequenced. Via MiXCR, TCRdb re-called the PCR reads, giving one row per CDR3 protein. This table holds 9,500 or so distinct CDR3 sequences, around 68% found once. The treatment was: approximately 9-day PBMC culture with coronavirus spike peptide pools or control peptides (ViraFEST assay). Their recognized antigens are unknown. The sequenced sample was CD4+ T cells from blood, cultured in vitro. Every receptor here comes from a human donor who had recovered from COVID-19.

The chain couples TRBV20-1 to TRBJ2-1; 7 bases fit TRBD2. The CDR3 totals 14 residues. J was trimmed by 6 bases and V by 1 base; bases with no gene match: 6. Germline values: CDR1 DFQATT, CDR2 SNEGSKA (reference sequence). The CDR3 nucleotides are TGCAGTGCTAGAGGGGACTACAGCCTCAATGAGCAGTTCTTC. It specifies CSARGDYSLNEQFF.

The rearrangement joins TRBV7-9 to TRBJ1-2, with D possibly TRBD1 on 5 matching bases. CDR3 length: 14 amino acids. Germline V gene sequence: CDR1 SEHNR, CDR2 FQNEAQ (reference sequence). V was pared by 1 base and J by 4 bases, with 10 bases between. In DNA form, the CDR3 reads TGTGCCAGCAGCTTAGAAGGGGCAGTCTATGGCTACACCTTC. Protein sequence: CASSLEGAVYGYTF.

The rearrangement joins TRBV24-1 to TRBJ2-5; D may be TRBD1 (6 bases). CDR1 KGHDR and CDR2 SFDVKD come from the germline V gene. V lost 5 bases to trimming and J lost 5 bases, with 8 bases between them. The CDR3 length is 12 residues. Written as DNA, the CDR3 is TGTGCCACCAGTGCTACAGGGGAGACCCAGTACTTC. It codes for CATSATGETQYF.

The chain has TRBV11-2 and TRBJ2-2; 13 bases align to TRBD2. Unmatched junction bases numbered 6, after V lost 7 bases and J lost 7 bases. From germline, CDR1 is SGHAT and CDR2 FQNNGV. The length of the CDR3 is 15 residues. The CDR3 here is CASTRTSGRVGELFF. As DNA, the CDR3 is TGTGCCAGCACGAGGACTAGCGGGAGAGTCGGGGAGCTGTTTTTT.

V gene TRBV12-3 or TRBV12-4 combines with J gene TRBJ2-5, with 7 bases lining up with TRBD1. Trimming took 3 bases from V and 5 from J; bases not matched to a gene: 9. The CDR3 sequence is 15 residues long. CDR3 in amino acids: CASSLTGTDGETQYF. In DNA, the CDR3 is TGTGCCAGCAGTTTGACAGGGACGGATGGGGAGACCCAGTACTTC.

The rearrangement uses TRBV30 and TRBJ2-7; no firm D call. The germline V and J ends were trimmed by 0 bases and 4 bases, with 7 bases remaining between them. Germline-derived CDR1 and CDR2 are GTSNPN and SVGIG (reference sequence). This CDR3 comprises 12 residues. The CDR3 here is CAWSVAAYEQYF. CDR3 DNA sequence: TGTGCCTGGAGTGTGGCAGCGTACGAGCAGTACTTC.

The genes are TRBV6-1 and TRBJ1-1; 7 nucleotides agree with TRBD1. This CDR3 is built from 14 residues. Losses at the gene ends were 2 bases for V and 4 bases for J; bases not matched to a gene: 4. Germline lookup yields CDR1 MNHNS and CDR2 SASEGT. CDR3 in DNA: TGTGCCAGCAGTGAAATCAAGGGGGCCACTGAAGCTTTCTTT. Translated, it gives CASSEIKGATEAFF.

The V call is TRBV6-1, the J call TRBJ1-2; TRBD1 aligns across 8 bases. The CDR3 totals 15 residues. Germline trimming cut 6 bases from V and 4 bases from J; bases unmatched to any gene: 10. CDR1 and CDR2 from the germline V gene are MNHNS and SASEGT. CDR3 sequence (DNA): TGTGCCAGCAGGACGGGACAGGCAGAATCCTATGGCTACACCTTC. Translated: CASRTGQAESYGYTF.

The genes are TRBV6-1 and TRBJ1-2; 10 bases match TRBD1. Germline V gives CDR1 MNHNS, CDR2 SASEGT. The CDR3 contains 14 residues. With V trimmed by 5 bases and J by 4 bases, 4 bases remained unmatched. The CDR3 loop reads CASSPGQGLYGYTF. In nucleotides, the CDR3 is TGTGCCAGCAGTCCGGGACAGGGGCTCTATGGCTACACCTTC.

This chain joins TRBV24-1 and TRBJ2-5, with a possible D match to TRBD2 (6 bases). The germline V and J ends were trimmed by 5 bases and 3 bases, with 9 bases remaining between them. The CDR3 length is 13 residues. CDR1 KGHDR and CDR2 SFDVKD come from the germline V gene. CDR3 amino acids: CATSAGGEETQYF. The DNA for the CDR3 is TGTGCCACCAGTGCCGGGGGAGAAGAGACCCAGTACTTC.

The chain employs TRBV6-5 and TRBJ1-1; D remains ambiguous. V lost 2 bases and J 11 bases, leaving 9 bases between the germline ends. The CDR3 has 11 amino acids. Germline CDR1 is MNHEY and CDR2 is SVGAGI. The CDR3 protein is CASSYPPTAFF. The CDR3 coding sequence is TGTGCCAGCAGTTACCCTCCGACCGCTTTCTTT.

CDR3 nucleotide sequence: TGTGCCAGCAGCAAATGTACCGGGACACCCTTACGCGGCGAGCAGTACTTC. Encoded protein: CASSKCTGTPLRGEQYF. This chain uses TRBV21-1 with TRBJ2-7; TRBD1 is taken as the D call from the table, unchecked against the DNA. TRBV21-1 is recorded as a pseudogene. This CDR3 spans 17 amino acids.

This clonotype appeared a few times. This rearrangement joins TRBV15 to TRBJ2-2, with 11 bases fitting TRBD1. This CDR3 region has 16 residues. Trimming at V came to 3 bases and at J to 6 bases, leaving 6 bases not matched to a gene. Germline assignment: CDR1 LNHNV and CDR2 YYDKDF (reference sequence). This chain's CDR3 is CATSSDRDRGSGELFF. The DNA of the CDR3 is TGTGCCACCAGCAGTGACCGGGACAGGGGGTCCGGGGAGCTGTTTTTT.

The rearrangement links TRBV10-1 to TRBJ2-7; 7 bases fit TRBD1. Per the germline V gene, CDR1 is WNHNN and CDR2 is SYGVQD (reference sequence). The CDR3 runs 15 residues. The J segment lost 4 bases and the V segment lost 2 bases, leaving 8 bases of the junction unmatched. CDR3 nucleotide sequence: TGCGCCAGCAGTGAGACAGGGGTTAAAGGGTACGAGCAGTACTTC. Its translation is CASSETGVKGYEQYF.

V and J are TRBV5-1 and TRBJ2-5; D ambiguous. The germline V gene has CDR1 SGHRS and CDR2 YFSETQ. CDR3 size: 15 residues. V was clipped by 4 bases and J by 2 bases, with 15 bases between them. For the CDR3, the DNA is TGCGCCAGCAGCACTGGGCCAGGCCCTCAAGAGACCCAGTACTTC. This sequence encodes CASSTGPGPQETQYF.

This sequence joins TRBV6-2 or TRBV6-3 and TRBJ2-3, with D hard to call. This CDR3 is built from 12 residues. Trimming pared 3 bases from V and 4 bases from J, leaving 5 bases between. CDR1 is MNHEY and CDR2 is SVGEGT in the germline V gene. CDR3 DNA: TGTGCCAGCAGTTATACCTCAGATACGCAGTATTTT. It codes for CASSYTSDTQYF.

This clonotype was recorded a few times. The CDR3 protein is CASSLNYGYTF. The DNA for the CDR3 is TGTGCCAGCAGTTTAAACTATGGCTACACCTTC. This sequence joins TRBV12-3 or TRBV12-4 and TRBJ1-2; D is uncertain. Trimming took 2 bases from V and 2 from J, leaving 0 bases between them. This CDR3 spans 11 amino acids.

This clonotype was observed a single time. This chain joins TRBV6-5 and TRBJ2-1, with TRBD2 matching 8 bases. V lost 2 bases to trimming and J lost 5 bases; unmatched junction nucleotides: 8. CDR1 and CDR2 from the germline V gene are MNHEY and SVGAGI. The CDR3 covers 16 residues. The CDR3 DNA follows: TGTGCCAGCAGTTACGCACACAATAGCGGGAACAATGAGCAGTTCTTC. It encodes CASSYAHNSGNNEQFF.

This clonotype was observed a few times. V gene TRBV6-5 combines with J gene TRBJ1-2; TRBD1 matches at 11 bases. V shed 2 bases and J 7 bases; nucleotides not matched to a gene: 3. CDR3 length: 14 amino acids. Germline V gene lookup returns CDR1 MNHEY and CDR2 SVGAGI. CDR3 DNA sequence: TGTGCCAGCAGTTACGAAGGGACAGGGGGTGGCTACACCTTC. As protein: CASSYEGTGGGYTF.

The chain joins TRBV20-1 to TRBJ2-5; unclear D gene. The germline V gene has CDR1 DFQATT and CDR2 SNEGSKA (reference sequence). The CDR3 is 11 residues long. Between the trimmed V and J ends, which lost 3 bases and 5 bases, there was a span of 7 bases. DNA for the CDR3: TGCAGTGCTAGTGGCTCCGAGACCCAGTACTTC. It is translated as CSASGSETQYF.

CDR3 DNA: TGCAGTGCAATCACTAACAGGGGGCTCGGTGGGAACACTGAAGCTTTCTTT. Residues: CSAITNRGLGGNTEAFF. The V gene is TRBV20-1, the J gene TRBJ1-1; 9 bases fit TRBD1. The CDR3 is 17 residues long. Germline loops: CDR1 DFQATT, CDR2 SNEGSKA (reference sequence). The V gene end was trimmed by 6 bases and the J gene end by 1 base; junction bases not matched to a gene: 15.

About this clonotype itself: A junction end diverges from the germline sequence, so it may reflect a read error. The rearrangement joins TRBV20-1 to TRBJ1-1; D is possibly TRBD1 (6 bases). Germline lookup yields CDR1 DFQATT and CDR2 SNEGSKA (reference sequence). The CDR3 totals 13 residues. The CDR3 DNA reads TGCAGTGCACGACAGGATCTGAACGCTGAAGCTTTCTTT. Amino acid sequence: CSARQDLNAEAFF.

This chain joins TRBV28 and TRBJ1-5, with D possibly matching TRBD1 (5 bases). V gave up 6 bases and J gave up 0 bases, with 9 bases separating them. The germline gives CDR1 MDHEN, CDR2 SYDVKM. The CDR3 is 14 amino acids. CDR3 amino acids: CASRRDGSNQPQHF. As DNA, the CDR3 is TGTGCCAGCAGAAGGGACGGTAGCAATCAGCCCCAGCATTTT.